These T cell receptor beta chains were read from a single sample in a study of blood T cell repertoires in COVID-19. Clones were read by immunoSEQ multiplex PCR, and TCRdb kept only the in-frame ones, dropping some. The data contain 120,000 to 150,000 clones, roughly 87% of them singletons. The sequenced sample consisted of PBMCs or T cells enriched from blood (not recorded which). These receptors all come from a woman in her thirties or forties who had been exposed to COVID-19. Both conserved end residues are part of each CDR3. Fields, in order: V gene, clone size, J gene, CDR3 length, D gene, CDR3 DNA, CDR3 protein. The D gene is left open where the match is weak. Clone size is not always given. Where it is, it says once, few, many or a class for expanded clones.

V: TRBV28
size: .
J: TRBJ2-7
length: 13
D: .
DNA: TGTGCCAGCAGTCTACCACCAGGGGACGAGCAGTACTTC
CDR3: CASSLPPGDEQYF

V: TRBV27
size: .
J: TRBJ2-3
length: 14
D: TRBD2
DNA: TGTGCCAGCGCATTAGCGGGAGGCACAGATACGCAGTATTTT
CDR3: CASALAGGTDTQYF

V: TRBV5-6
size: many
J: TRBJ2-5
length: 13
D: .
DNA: TGTGCCAGCAGCTTACAGCACCAAGAGACCCAGTACTTC
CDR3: CASSLQHQETQYF

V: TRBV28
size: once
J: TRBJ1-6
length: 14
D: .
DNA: TGTGCCAGCAGCCTGACGCAGCGTTATTCACCCCTCCACTTT
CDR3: CASSLTQRYSPLHF

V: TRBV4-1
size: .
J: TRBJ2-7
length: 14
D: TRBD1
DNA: TGCGCCAGCAGCCAAGAACAGGGGGCTGGGGAGCAGTACTTC
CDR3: CASSQEQGAGEQYF

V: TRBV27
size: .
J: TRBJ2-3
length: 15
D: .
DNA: TGTGCCAGCACCCATCAGGGGAGTGTGCCAGATACGCAGTATTTT
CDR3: CASTHQGSVPDTQYF

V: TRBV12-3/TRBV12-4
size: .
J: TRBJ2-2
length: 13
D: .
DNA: TGTGCCAGCAGTTTAGTCGCGGGGCGGGAGCTGTTTTTT
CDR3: CASSLVAGRELFF

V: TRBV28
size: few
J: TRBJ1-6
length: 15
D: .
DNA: TGTGCCAGCAGTACCCCCCGGACAGCCAATTCACCCCTCCACTTT
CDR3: CASSTPRTANSPLHF

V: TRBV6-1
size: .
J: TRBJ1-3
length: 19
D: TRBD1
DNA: TGTGCCAGCAGTGAAGCCGAACTTACCGGGACAGGGATGAGTAACACCATATATTTT
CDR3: CASSEAELTGTGMSNTIYF

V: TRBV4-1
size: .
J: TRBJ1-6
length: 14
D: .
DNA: TGCGCCAGCAGCCCGACAAGCTTTAATTCACCCCTCCACTTT
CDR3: CASSPTSFNSPLHF

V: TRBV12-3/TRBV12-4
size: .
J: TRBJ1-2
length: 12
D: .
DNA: TGTGCCAGCAGTTTAGGCAAAGAGGGCTACACCTTC
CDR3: CASSLGKEGYTF

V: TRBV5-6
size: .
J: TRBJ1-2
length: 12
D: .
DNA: TGTGCCAGCAGTCCAGGACAGTATGGCTACACCTTC
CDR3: CASSPGQYGYTF

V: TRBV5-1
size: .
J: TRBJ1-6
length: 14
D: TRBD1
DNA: TGCGCCAGCAGCAATGGACAGGGGATTTCACCCCTCCACTTT
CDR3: CASSNGQGISPLHF

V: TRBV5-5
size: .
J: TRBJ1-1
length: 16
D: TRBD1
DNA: TGTGCCAGCAGCTTCGGACAGGGGGCCTTAAACACTGAAGCTTTCTTT
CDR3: CASSFGQGALNTEAFF

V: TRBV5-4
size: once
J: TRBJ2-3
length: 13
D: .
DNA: TGTGCCAGCACAGCCGGGGTCCCGGGCGGGCAGTATTTT
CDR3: CASTAGVPGGQYF

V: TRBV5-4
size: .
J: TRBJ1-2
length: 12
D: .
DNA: TGTGCCAGCAGCTTGGTGGGCAGCGGCTACACCTTC
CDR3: CASSLVGSGYTF

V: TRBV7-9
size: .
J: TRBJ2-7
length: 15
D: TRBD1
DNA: TGTGCCAGCAGCCCCAGGGACAGGTGGACCTACGAGCAGTACTTC
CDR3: CASSPRDRWTYEQYF

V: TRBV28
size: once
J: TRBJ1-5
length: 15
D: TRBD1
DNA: TGTGCCAGCAGCCTAGGACAGGGGTTCTCTCAGCCCCAGCATTTT
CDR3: CASSLGQGFSQPQHF

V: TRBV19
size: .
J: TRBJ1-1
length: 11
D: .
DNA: TGTGCCAGTAGTTTAAGGGGTGAAGCTTTCTTT
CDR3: CASSLRGEAFF

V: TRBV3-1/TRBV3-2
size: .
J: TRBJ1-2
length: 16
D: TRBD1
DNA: TGTGCCAGCAGGGGGACAGGGGGGGATAGAGGCTATGGCTACACCTTC
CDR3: CASRGTGGDRGYGYTF

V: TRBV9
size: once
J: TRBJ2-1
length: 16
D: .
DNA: TGTGCCAGCAGCCATCCTCGCGGACTGCCCTACAATGAGCAGTTCTTC
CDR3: CASSHPRGLPYNEQFF

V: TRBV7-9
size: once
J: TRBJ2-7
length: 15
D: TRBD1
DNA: TGTGCCAGCAGCTTGGCCCGGGACAGGGGAATCGAGCAGTACTTC
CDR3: CASSLARDRGIEQYF

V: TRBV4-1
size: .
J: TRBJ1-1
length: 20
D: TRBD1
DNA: TGCGCCAGCAGCCTCATCCCATATTCAAACGCCGGACAGGCCCGAACTGAAGCTTTCTTT
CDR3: CASSLIPYSNAGQARTEAFF

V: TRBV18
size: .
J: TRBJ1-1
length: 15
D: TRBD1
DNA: TGTGCCAGCTCACCGGGACAGGGGGTGAACACTGAAGCTTTCTTT
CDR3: CASSPGQGVNTEAFF

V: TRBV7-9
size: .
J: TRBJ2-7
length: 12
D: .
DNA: TGTGCCAGCAGCTTGGGACTGGACGAGCAGTACTTC
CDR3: CASSLGLDEQYF

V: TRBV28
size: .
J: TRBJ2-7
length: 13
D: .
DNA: TGTGCCAGCAGTTTGGCAGGGCCCTACGAGCAGTACTTC
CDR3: CASSLAGPYEQYF

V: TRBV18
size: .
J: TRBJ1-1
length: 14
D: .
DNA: TGTGCCAGCTCACCGGGGCAGACGAGCACTGAAGCTTTCTTT
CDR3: CASSPGQTSTEAFF

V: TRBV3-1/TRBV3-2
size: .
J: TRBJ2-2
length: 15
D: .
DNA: TGTGCCAGCACCTATGAGGAGGGGTGGACCGGGGAGCTGTTTTTT
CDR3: CASTYEEGWTGELFF

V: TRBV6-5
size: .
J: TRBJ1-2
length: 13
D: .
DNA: TGTGCCAGCAGTTTAGAGACATCCTATGGCTACACCTTC
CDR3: CASSLETSYGYTF

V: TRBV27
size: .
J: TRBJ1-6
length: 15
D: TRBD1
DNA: TGTGCCAGCAGTACCCGGGACAGGGTGAATTCACCCCTCCACTTT
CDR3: CASSTRDRVNSPLHF

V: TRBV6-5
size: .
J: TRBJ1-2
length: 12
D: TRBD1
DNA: TGTGCCAGCAGCTGGGACAGCCGGGGCTACACCTTC
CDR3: CASSWDSRGYTF

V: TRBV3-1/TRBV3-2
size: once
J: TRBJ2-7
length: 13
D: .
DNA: TGTGCCAGCAGCCATCCCCCTGGCCACGAGCAGTACTTC
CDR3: CASSHPPGHEQYF

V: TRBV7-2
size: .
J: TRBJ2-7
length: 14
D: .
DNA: TGTGCCAGCAGCTTAGAATACTCCTCCTACGAGCAGTACTTC
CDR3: CASSLEYSSYEQYF

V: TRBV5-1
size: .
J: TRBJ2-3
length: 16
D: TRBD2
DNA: TGCGCCAGCACCCCTAGGCCTAGCGGGGACACAGATACGCAGTATTTT
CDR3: CASTPRPSGDTDTQYF

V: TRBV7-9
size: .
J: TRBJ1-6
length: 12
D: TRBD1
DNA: TGTGCCAAAGGACAGGGAGATTCACCCCTCCACTTT
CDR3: CAKGQGDSPLHF

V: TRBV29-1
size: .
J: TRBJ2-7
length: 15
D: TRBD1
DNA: TGCAGCGTTCGTTTGTGGGACAGGGGGTCCTACGAGCAGTACTTC
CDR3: CSVRLWDRGSYEQYF

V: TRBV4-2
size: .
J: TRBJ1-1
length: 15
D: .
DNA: TGTGCCAGCAGCCAACCGGGACACTTGAACACTGAAGCTTTCTTT
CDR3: CASSQPGHLNTEAFF

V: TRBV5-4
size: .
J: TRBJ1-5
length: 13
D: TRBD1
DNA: TGTGCCAGCAGCTTTTCACAGGGGGAGCCCCAGCATTTT
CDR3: CASSFSQGEPQHF

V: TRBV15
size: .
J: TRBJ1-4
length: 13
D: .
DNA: TGTGCCACCAGCCGGGCAACTAATGAAAAACTGTTTTTT
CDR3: CATSRATNEKLFF

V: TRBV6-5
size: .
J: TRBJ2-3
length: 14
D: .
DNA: TGTGCCAGCAGTTACGGTCGGGAGCCAGATACGCAGTATTTT
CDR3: CASSYGREPDTQYF

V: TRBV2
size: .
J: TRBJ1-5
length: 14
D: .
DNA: TGTGCCAGCAGTGATTACGGGGGAGATCAGCCCCAGCATTTT
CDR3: CASSDYGGDQPQHF

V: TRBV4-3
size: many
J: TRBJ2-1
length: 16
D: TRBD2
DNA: TGCGCCAGCAGCCAAGATTTCGCGGGAGGGGGAAATGAGCAGTTCTTC
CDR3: CASSQDFAGGGNEQFF

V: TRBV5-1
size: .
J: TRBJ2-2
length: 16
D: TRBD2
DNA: TGCGCCAGCAGCTTGGCGTCTAGCGGGCTCACCGGGGAGCTGTTTTTT
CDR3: CASSLASSGLTGELFF

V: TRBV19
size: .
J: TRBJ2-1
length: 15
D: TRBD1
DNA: TGTGCCAGTACCCAGACAGGGCGGTCCTACAATGAGCAGTTCTTC
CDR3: CASTQTGRSYNEQFF

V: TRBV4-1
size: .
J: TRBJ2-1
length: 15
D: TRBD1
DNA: TGCGCCAGCAGCCAAGATGGGACAGGTCGATTTGAGCAGTTCTTC
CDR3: CASSQDGTGRFEQFF

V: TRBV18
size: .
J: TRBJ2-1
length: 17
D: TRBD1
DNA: TGTGCCAGCTCACCTCGCCGGGACAGGTATATTCACAATGAGCAGTTCTTC
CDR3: CASSPRRDRYIHNEQFF

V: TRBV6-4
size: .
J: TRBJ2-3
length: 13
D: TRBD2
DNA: TGTGCCAGCAGCGAGCGGGAGACAGATACGCAGTATTTT
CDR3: CASSERETDTQYF

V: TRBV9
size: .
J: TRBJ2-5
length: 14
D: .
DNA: TGTGCCAGCAGCGTAGGGCTAGCCGCGGAGACCCAGTACTTC
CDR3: CASSVGLAAETQYF

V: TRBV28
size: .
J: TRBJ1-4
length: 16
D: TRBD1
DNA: TGTGCCAGCAGTTCCATTACAGGGGCAGTGACGGAAAAACTGTTTTTT
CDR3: CASSSITGAVTEKLFF

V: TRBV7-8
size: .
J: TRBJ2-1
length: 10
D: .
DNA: TGTGCCAGCAGCCCAGATGAGCAGTTCTTC
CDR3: CASSPDEQFF

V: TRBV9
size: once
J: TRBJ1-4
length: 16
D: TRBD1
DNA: TGTGCCAGCAGCCCCCGGACAGGGGAGGATAATGAAAAACTGTTTTTT
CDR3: CASSPRTGEDNEKLFF

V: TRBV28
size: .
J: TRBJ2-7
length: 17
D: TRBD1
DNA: TGTGCCAGCAGTTCCCAGTTGGACAGGGGGGCTACCTACGAGCAGTACTTC
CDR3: CASSSQLDRGATYEQYF

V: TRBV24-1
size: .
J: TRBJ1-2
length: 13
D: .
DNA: TGTGCCACCAGTACAGGGTTGGGCTATGGCTACACCTTC
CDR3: CATSTGLGYGYTF

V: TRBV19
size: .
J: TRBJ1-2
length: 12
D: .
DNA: TGTGCCACCTTGAAGGCGGGCTATGGCTACACCTTC
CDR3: CATLKAGYGYTF